The 14 T cell receptor beta chains listed next were all sequenced from one sample in a study of blood T cell repertoires in COVID-19. Assay used: immunoSEQ multiplex PCR; TCRdb lists only in-frame clones, some missing. This sample has about 200,000 clones, with around 88% found just once. The sample was PBMCs or T cells enriched from blood (not recorded which). All receptors derive from a man aged 35-49 years with acute COVID-19.

The J gene is TRBJ1-6, the V gene TRBV6-4, with no clear D. There are 14 residues in the CDR3. Trimming pared 5 bases from V and 7 bases from J, leaving 12 bases between. The V gene's germline CDR1 is MRHNA and CDR2 SNTAGT. This CDR3 is CASSPALANSPLHF. CDR3 sequence (DNA): TGTGCCAGCAGTCCCGCCTTGGCCAATTCACCCCTCCACTTT.

CDR3 in amino acids: CASSLMTGRGEAFF. Written as DNA, the CDR3 is TGTGCCAGCAGTTTAATGACGGGTCGAGGTGAAGCTTTCTTT. The chain joins TRBV28 to TRBJ1-1; the D is unclear. CDR3 size: 14 residues. The germline V gene has CDR1 MDHEN and CDR2 SYDVKM. V was shortened by 2 bases and J by 7 bases, with 14 bases between the two germline ends. The entire variable domain, with the rest obtained from reference TRBV28 and TRBJ1-1, is as follows: DVKVTQSSRYLVKRTGEKVFLECVQDMDHENMFWYRQDPGLGLRLIYFSYDVKMKEKGDIPEGYSVSREKKERFSLILESASTNQTSMYLCASSLMTGRGEAFFGQGTRLTVV.

V and J are TRBV2 and TRBJ2-3, with 12 bases aligning to TRBD2. This CDR3 region has 15 residues. Trimming took 6 bases from V and 4 from J; bases not matched to a gene: 5. Germline CDR1 reads SNHLY; CDR2 reads FYNNEI. CDR3 in DNA: TGTGCCAGCAGACTAGCGGGAGGCATAGCAGATACGCAGTATTTT. Translation: CASRLAGGIADTQYF.

V and J are TRBV4-1 and TRBJ1-5, with 7 bases matching TRBD1. The ends lost 1 base at V and 0 bases at J; junction bases unmatched: 6. The CDR3 covers 17 residues. Germline lookup yields CDR1 MGHRA and CDR2 YSYEKL. For the CDR3, the DNA is TGCGCCAGCAGCCAAGGACAGGGCCGGAGTAGCAATCAGCCCCAGCATTTT. This sequence encodes CASSQGQGRSSNQPQHF.

This clone was recorded once. The chain combines TRBV6-1 with TRBJ1-2, with 7 bases matching TRBD1. Germline CDR1 is MNHNS and CDR2 is SASEGT. The J segment lost 0 bases and the V segment lost 1 base, leaving 5 bases of the junction unmatched. CDR3 length: 16 residues. The CDR3 bases are TGTGCCAGCAGTGAAGGGGCGGGACAGCCTAACTATGGCTACACCTTC. Its translation is CASSEGAGQPNYGYTF.

The rearrangement joins TRBV2 to TRBJ2-1; 7 positions match TRBD2. Per germline, CDR1 SNHLY and CDR2 FYNNEI. CDR3 length equals 13 residues. J gave up 6 bases and V 10 bases, and 9 bases lay outside the gene matches. The CDR3 loop is CAMENSGSNEQFF. As DNA, the CDR3 is TGTGCCATGGAGAATAGCGGGTCCAATGAGCAGTTCTTC.

V and J are TRBV4-1 and TRBJ2-1, with 9 nucleotides matching TRBD2. The germline CDR1 and CDR2 sequences are MGHRA and YSYEKL. CDR3 length: 15 residues. Trimming at V came to 2 bases and at J to 7 bases, leaving 6 bases not matched to a gene. CDR3 in DNA: TGCGCCAGCAGCCAAATAATTAGCGGGAGAAATGAGCAGTTCTTC. Protein sequence: CASSQIISGRNEQFF.

The J gene is TRBJ1-5, the V gene TRBV27; perhaps TRBD1 as D (5 bases). CDR1 is MNHEY, CDR2 SMNVEV, per germline (reference sequence). Trimming pared 1 base from V and 0 bases from J, leaving 10 bases between. The CDR3 is 16 amino acids. CDR3 bases: TGTGCCAGCAGTTTATGGGCAGGGTATAGCAATCAGCCCCAGCATTTT. Amino acids: CASSLWAGYSNQPQHF.

The CDR3 DNA sequence: TGTGCCAGCAGCTTGCGGGAGCAGTCCTACGAGCAGTACTTC. Translating gives CASSLREQSYEQYF. The V and J genes are TRBV7-8 and TRBJ2-7, with 7 bases fitting TRBD2. Trimming took 3 bases from V and 1 from J; bases not matched to a gene: 3. The CDR3 loop spans 14 amino acids. CDR1 is SGHVS, CDR2 FQNEAQ, per germline.

V is TRBV7-3 and J is TRBJ1-6, with D uncertain. CDR3 length: 13 amino acids. V gave up 7 bases and J gave up 13 bases, with 17 bases separating them. CDR1 is SGHTA and CDR2 is FQGTGA in the germline V gene. CDR3: CASNTSPGGPLHF. The CDR3 coding sequence is TGTGCCAGCAACACCAGTCCGGGCGGGCCCCTCCACTTT.

The gene calls are TRBV27 and TRBJ2-3; a weak D match, TRBD1 (6 bases). The V and J ends lost 4 bases and 1 base respectively, with 12 bases between them. CDR1 is MNHEY, CDR2 SMNVEV, per germline (reference sequence). The CDR3 length is 15 residues. The chain's CDR3 is CASSSWDIRTDTQYF. The CDR3 DNA reads TGTGCCAGCAGTTCATGGGACATTCGCACAGATACGCAGTATTTT.

The CDR3 sequence is CASSFGVGNTIYF. The CDR3 bases are TGTGCCAGCAGCTTCGGGGTGGGAAACACCATATATTTT. This chain connects TRBV11-2 to TRBJ1-3; D gene unclear. Per germline, CDR1 SGHAT and CDR2 FQNNGV. The CDR3 is 13 residues long. Trimming took off 3 bases at V and 4 bases at J, with 7 bases between the two ends.

This chain joins TRBV5-1 and TRBJ2-2; maybe TRBD2 (5 bases). The CDR3 extends over 11 amino acids. Trimming cost V 7 bases and J 10 bases, with 11 bases left between them. Germline V gene sequence: CDR1 SGHRS, CDR2 YFSETQ. CDR3 protein: CASRGEVELFF. CDR3 nucleotide sequence: TGCGCCAGCCGGGGTGAAGTGGAGCTGTTTTTT.

The J gene is TRBJ2-7, the V gene TRBV9, with a weak D call TRBD2 (6 bases). Trimming pared 4 bases from V and 4 bases from J, leaving 18 bases between. This CDR3 has 15 amino acids. Looked up from germline, CDR1 is SGDLS and CDR2 is YYNGEE. The DNA for the CDR3 is TGTGCCAGCAGCCCCCGGGCGGGACTTGGGTACGAGCAGTACTTC. Protein: CASSPRAGLGYEQYF.